This entry describes one TCR beta chain. A much larger clone sits a single nucleotide away, making a read error possible. The blood RNA (from unsorted whole blood) was obtained, and germline DNA was also extracted. Germline V gene lookup returns CDR1 MNHNY and CDR2 SVGAGI (reference sequence). This CDR3 contains 10 residues. The record originates from a study of tumor-infiltrating lymphocytes in primary liver carcinoma. Making TCR beta cDNA involved roughly 500 ng total RNA and a constant-region primer. Libraries of TCR beta came from three nested multiplex PCR rounds with slightly modified ARM-PCR. It was with TRBV1-TRBV30 forward primers and a C-beta reverse primer that the first two PCR rounds were run, at approximately 10 cycles each. TCRdb passed the multiplex PCR reads through MiXCR, listing each CDR3 protein once. Of nearly 200,000 distinct CDR3 sequences listed, less than 75% are singletons.

The gene calls are TRBV6-6 and TRBJ1-2; no firm D call. The sequencing sample was made of peripheral blood. The TCR was taken from a woman in her fifties or sixties with primary liver carcinoma and hepatitis B virus infection. Here the CDR3 DNA reads TGTCCCAGCAGCCTCTATGGCTACACCTTC. Residues: CPSSLYGYTF.